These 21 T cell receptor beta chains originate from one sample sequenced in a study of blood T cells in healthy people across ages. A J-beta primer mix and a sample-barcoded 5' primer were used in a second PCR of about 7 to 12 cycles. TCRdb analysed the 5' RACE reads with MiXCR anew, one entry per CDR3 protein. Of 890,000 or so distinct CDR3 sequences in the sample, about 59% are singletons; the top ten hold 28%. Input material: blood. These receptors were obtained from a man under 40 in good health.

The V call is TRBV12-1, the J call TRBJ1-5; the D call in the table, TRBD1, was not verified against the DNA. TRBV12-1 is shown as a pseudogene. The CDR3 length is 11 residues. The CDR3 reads CASSRQKPQHF. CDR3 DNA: TGTGCCAGCAGCCGACAGAAGCCCCAGCATTTT.

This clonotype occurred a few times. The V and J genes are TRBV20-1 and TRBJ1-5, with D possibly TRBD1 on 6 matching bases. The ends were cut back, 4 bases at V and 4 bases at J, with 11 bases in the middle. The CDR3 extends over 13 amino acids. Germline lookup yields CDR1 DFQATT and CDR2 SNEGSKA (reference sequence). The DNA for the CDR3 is TGCAGTGCTAACAGGGATGAAAATCAGCCCCAGCATTTT. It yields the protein CSANRDENQPQHF.

The DNA for the CDR3 is TGCGCCAGCAGCTTCGACGGGGGGGCCTACAATGAGCAGTTCTTC. It codes for CASSFDGGAYNEQFF. The V gene is TRBV5-1, the J gene TRBJ2-1; 8 bases are shared with TRBD2. This CDR3 is 15 amino acids long. The V and J ends lost 2 bases and 2 bases, in that order; junction bases with no gene match: 3. Germline CDR1 reads SGHRS; CDR2 reads YFSETQ.

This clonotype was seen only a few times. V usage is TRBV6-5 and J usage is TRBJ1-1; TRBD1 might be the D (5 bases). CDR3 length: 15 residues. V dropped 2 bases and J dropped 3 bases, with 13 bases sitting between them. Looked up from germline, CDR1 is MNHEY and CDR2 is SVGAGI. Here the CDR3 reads CASSYTDSRYTEAFF. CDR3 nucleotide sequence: TGTGCCAGCAGTTACACAGACAGCCGGTACACTGAAGCTTTCTTT.

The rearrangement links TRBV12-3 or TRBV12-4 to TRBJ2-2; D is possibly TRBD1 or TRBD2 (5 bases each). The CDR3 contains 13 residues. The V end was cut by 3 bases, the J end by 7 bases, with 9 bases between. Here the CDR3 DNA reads TGTGCCAGCAGTTTTCTGGGGGTCGGGGAGCTGTTTTTT. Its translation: CASSFLGVGELFF.

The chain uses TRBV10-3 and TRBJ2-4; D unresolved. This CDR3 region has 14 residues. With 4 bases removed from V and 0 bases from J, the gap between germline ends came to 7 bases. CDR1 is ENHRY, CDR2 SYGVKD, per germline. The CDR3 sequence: CAISGPTAKNIQYF. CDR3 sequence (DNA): TGTGCCATCAGTGGCCCTACAGCCAAAAACATTCAGTACTTC.

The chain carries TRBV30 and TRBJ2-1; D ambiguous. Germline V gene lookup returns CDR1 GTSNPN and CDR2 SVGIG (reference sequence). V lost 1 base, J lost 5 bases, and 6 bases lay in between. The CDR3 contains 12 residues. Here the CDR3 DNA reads TGTGCCTGGAGTGCAGAGGACAATGAGCAGTTCTTC. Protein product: CAWSAEDNEQFF.

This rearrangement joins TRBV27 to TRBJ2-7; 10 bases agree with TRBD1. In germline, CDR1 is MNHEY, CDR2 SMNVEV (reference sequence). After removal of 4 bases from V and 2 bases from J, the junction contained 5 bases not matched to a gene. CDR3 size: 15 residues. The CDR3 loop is CASSSPGTGAYEQYF. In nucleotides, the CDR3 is TGTGCCAGCAGTTCCCCCGGGACAGGGGCCTACGAGCAGTACTTC.

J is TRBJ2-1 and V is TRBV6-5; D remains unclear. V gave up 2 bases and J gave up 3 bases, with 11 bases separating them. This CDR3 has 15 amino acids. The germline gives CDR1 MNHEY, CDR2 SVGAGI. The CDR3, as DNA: TGTGCCAGCAGTTACAATGGATACCTCTACAATGAGCAGTTCTTC. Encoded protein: CASSYNGYLYNEQFF.

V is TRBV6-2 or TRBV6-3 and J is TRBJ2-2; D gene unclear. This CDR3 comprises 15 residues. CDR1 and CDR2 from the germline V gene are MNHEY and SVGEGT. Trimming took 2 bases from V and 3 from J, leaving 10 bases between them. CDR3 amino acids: CASSYTTEYTGELFF. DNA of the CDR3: TGTGCCAGCAGTTACACTACAGAGTACACCGGGGAGCTGTTTTTT.

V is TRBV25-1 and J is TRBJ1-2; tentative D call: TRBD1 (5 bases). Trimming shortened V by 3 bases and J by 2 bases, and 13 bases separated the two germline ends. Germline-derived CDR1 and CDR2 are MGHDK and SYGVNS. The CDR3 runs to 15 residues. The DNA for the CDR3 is TGTGCCAGCAGTGAGCGGGGCAGGACAAACTATGGCTACACCTTC. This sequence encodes CASSERGRTNYGYTF.

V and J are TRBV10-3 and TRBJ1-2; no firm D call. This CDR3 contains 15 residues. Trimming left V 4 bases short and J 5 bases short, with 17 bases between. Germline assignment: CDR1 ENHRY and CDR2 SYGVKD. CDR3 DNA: TGTGCCATCAGTGGCAGCCGGGGAGTGAGTTATGGCTACACCTTC. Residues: CAISGSRGVSYGYTF.

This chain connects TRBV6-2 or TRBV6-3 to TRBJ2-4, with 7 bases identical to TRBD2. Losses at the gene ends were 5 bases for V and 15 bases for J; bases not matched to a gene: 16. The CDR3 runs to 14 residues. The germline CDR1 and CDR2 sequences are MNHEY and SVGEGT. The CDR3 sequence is CASSTSGRGGERYF. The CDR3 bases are TGTGCCAGCAGTACCTCAGGGAGGGGAGGCGAGCGGTACTTC.

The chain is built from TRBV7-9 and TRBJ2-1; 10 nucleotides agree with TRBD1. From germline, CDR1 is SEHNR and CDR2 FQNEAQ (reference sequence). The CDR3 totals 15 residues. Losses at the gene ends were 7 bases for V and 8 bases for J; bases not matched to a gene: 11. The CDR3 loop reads CASTSGTGESDEQFF. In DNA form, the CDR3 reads TGTGCCAGCACCTCGGGGACAGGGGAGAGTGATGAGCAGTTCTTC.

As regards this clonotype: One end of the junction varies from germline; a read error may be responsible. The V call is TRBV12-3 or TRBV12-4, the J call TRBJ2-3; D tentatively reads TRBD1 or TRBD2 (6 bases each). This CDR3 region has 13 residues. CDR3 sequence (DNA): TGTGCCAGCCGGGGGCGGTACACAGATACGCTGTATTTT. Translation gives CASRGRYTDTLYF.

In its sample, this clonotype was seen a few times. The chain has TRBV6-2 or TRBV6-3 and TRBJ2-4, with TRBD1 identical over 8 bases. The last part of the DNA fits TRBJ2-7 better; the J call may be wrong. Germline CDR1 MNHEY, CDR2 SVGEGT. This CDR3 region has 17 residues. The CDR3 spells CASSYSYMTGVNYEQYF. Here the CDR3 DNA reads TGTGCCAGCAGTTACTCTTATATGACAGGGGTCAACTACGAGCAGTACTTC.

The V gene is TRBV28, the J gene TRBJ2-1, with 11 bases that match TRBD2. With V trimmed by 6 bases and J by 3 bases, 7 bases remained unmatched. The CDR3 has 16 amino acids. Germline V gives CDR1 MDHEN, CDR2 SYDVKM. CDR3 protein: CASSGLLAGDYNEQFF. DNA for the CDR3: TGTGCCAGCAGCGGACTACTAGCGGGGGACTACAATGAGCAGTTCTTC.

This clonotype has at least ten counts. CDR3 sequence reads: CATSRGYSPAYEQYF. CDR3 sequence (DNA): TGTGCCACCAGCAGAGGTTACTCCCCAGCCTACGAGCAGTACTTC. This rearrangement joins TRBV15 to TRBJ2-7, with no clear D. The germline V gene has CDR1 LNHNV and CDR2 YYDKDF (reference sequence). The CDR3 has 15 residues. Deletions cut 1 base from V and 2 bases from J, with 12 bases between.

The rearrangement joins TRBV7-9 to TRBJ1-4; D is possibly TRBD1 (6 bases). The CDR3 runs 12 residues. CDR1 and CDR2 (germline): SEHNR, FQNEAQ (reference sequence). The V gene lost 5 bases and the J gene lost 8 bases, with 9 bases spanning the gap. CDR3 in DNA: TGTGCCAGCAGCGACGACAGGGAAAAACTGTTTTTT. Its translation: CASSDDREKLFF.

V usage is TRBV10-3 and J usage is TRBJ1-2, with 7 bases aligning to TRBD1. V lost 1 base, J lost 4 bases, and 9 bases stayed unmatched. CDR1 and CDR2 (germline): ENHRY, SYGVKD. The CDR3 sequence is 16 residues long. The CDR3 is CAISELVSGQPYGYTF. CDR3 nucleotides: TGTGCCATCAGTGAGTTGGTATCGGGACAGCCCTATGGCTACACCTTC.

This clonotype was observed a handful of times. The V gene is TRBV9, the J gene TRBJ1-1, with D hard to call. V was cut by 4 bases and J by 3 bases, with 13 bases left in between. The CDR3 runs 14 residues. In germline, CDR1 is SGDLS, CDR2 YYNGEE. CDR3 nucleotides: TGTGCCAGCAGCCCTAGTGGGGTTGACACTGAAGCTTTCTTT. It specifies CASSPSGVDTEAFF. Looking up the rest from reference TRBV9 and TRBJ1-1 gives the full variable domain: DSGVTQTPKHLITATGQRVTLRCSPRSGDLSVYWYQQSLDQGLQFLIQYYNGEERAKGNILERFSAQQFPDLHSELNLSSLELGDSALYFCASSPSGVDTEAFFGQGTRLTVV.